Shown below are 2 T cell receptor beta chains from a single sample sequenced in a study of T cell responses to AZD1222 COVID-19 vaccine. Sequencing used immunoSEQ multiplex PCR; TCRdb keeps in-frame clones, though not all of them. The sample lists about 110,000 clones, 87% occurring once. This specimen consisted of peripheral blood, obtained on day 0 of AZD1222 vaccination. These receptors originate from an adult in good health.

The V call is TRBV19, the J call TRBJ1-5; no clear D gene. Germline V gene sequence: CDR1 LNHDA, CDR2 SQIVND (reference sequence). V was clipped by 2 bases and J by 0 bases, with 8 bases between them. The CDR3 totals 15 residues. Written as DNA, the CDR3 is TGTGCCAGTAGTATAACGGCGGATAGCAATCAGCCCCAGCATTTT. Translating gives CASSITADSNQPQHF.

The chain is built from TRBV14 and TRBJ2-1; the D gene is possibly TRBD1 (6 bases). Germline CDR1 and CDR2: SGHDN and FVKESK. Trimming shortened V by 3 bases and J by 9 bases, and 15 bases separated the two germline ends. The length of the CDR3 is 14 residues. CDR3: CASSQLRQVSEQFF. The CDR3 coding sequence is TGTGCCAGCAGCCAGCTAAGACAGGTATCTGAGCAGTTCTTC.